This T cell receptor (beta chain) appears in the sequencing data of a study of blood T cell repertoires in COVID-19. Overall study: Sites across the United States, Italy and Spain contributed samples from acute and convalescent COVID-19. The cDNA or gDNA used as material had been derived from T cells, B-cell-depleted T cells, or PBMCs.

Germline V lookup: CDR1 MDHEN, CDR2 SYDVKM. The CDR3 is 15 amino acids. The germline V and J ends were trimmed by 1 base and 1 base, with 5 bases remaining between them. Authors' analysis steps: It was from reference gene primer amplification that nucleated cell counts were estimated. The repertoire was sequenced with immunoSEQ multiplex PCR; TCRdb's copy has only in-frame clones and lacks some. D and trimming come from the DNA, and the V and J calls and clone size come from that table. The data contain 290,000 or so clones, around 86% of them singletons. This clone was seen once. The rearrangement uses TRBV28 and TRBJ2-6; D not resolved. The sequencing input was peripheral blood. The TCR originated in a man in his 70s with acute or convalescent COVID-19. The CDR3 is CASSLSSSGANVLTF. As DNA, the CDR3 is TGTGCCAGCAGTTTATCGTCTTCTGGGGCCAACGTCCTGACTTTC.